The 20 T cell receptor beta chains below were found in one sample sequenced in a study of human T cells and chemical hapten exposure. The time point here: healthy volunteer bleed at 2 weeks. The template was total RNA from unfractionated whole blood. Each CDR3 protein gets one entry after TCRdb re-called the RACE reads with MiXCR. The sample has tens of thousands of distinct CDR3 sequences, 6.5% to 8.5% seen once. Specimen: whole blood. These TCRs come from a human donor in good health. Some clones in this sample may be carry-over from other donors' samples.

This clonotype showed up just a few times. The V call is TRBV28, the J call TRBJ2-7; 7 nucleotides agree with TRBD1. The CDR3 is 15 residues long. The V and J ends lost 8 bases and 0 bases, in that order; junction bases with no gene match: 10. From germline, CDR1 is MDHEN and CDR2 SYDVKM. The CDR3 DNA follows: TGTGCCAGCGAAGGACAGGAGCGAACCTCCTACGAGCAGTACTTC. Encoded protein: CASEGQERTSYEQYF.

This clonotype showed up many times. The chain employs TRBV6-5 and TRBJ1-1; D unclear. V was shortened by 4 bases and J by 11 bases, with 20 bases between the two germline ends. The CDR3 is 14 residues long. Germline loops: CDR1 MNHEY, CDR2 SVGAGI. The CDR3 reads CASSSRSDLPVAFF. CDR3 bases: TGTGCCAGCAGTTCCCGATCAGATCTCCCCGTGGCTTTCTTT.

This clonotype came up many times. DNA of the CDR3: TGTGCCAGCAGGGGACAGGCGAACTACGAGCAGTACTTC. This gives the protein CASRGQANYEQYF. The chain uses TRBV2 and TRBJ2-7; 8 nucleotides match TRBD1. CDR3 length equals 13 residues. Germline trimming cut 6 bases from V and 3 bases from J; bases unmatched to any gene: 4. The germline CDR1 and CDR2 sequences are SNHLY and FYNNEI. The whole variable domain, remainder taken from reference TRBV2 and TRBJ2-7, is EPEVTQTPSHQVTQMGQEVILRCVPISNHLYFYWYRQILGQKVEFLVSFYNNEISEKSEIFDDQFSVERPDGSNFTLKIRSTKLEDSAMYFCASRGQANYEQYFGPGTRLTVT.

This clonotype was observed a handful of times. The chain employs TRBV4-3 and TRBJ1-2, with 10 bases fitting TRBD1. The trim removed 4 bases at V and 4 bases at J, leaving 6 bases unmatched. Germline CDR1 and CDR2: LGHNA and YSLEER. The CDR3 length is 15 residues. CDR3 sequence: CASSPETGGAYGYTF. In DNA, the CDR3 is TGCGCCAGCAGCCCGGAGACAGGGGGCGCCTATGGCTACACCTTC.

This clonotype was picked up many times. The V gene is TRBV18, the J gene TRBJ1-1; a weak D match, TRBD1 (5 bases). V was shortened by 1 base and J by 11 bases, with 11 bases between the two germline ends. The CDR3 is 12 residues long. CDR1 is KGHSH and CDR2 is LQKENI in the germline V gene. The CDR3 DNA reads TGTGCCAGCTCACCACAACAAGGGGAGGCTTTCTTT. It encodes CASSPQQGEAFF.

A remark on this clonotype: At one end, the junction sequence differs from germline, possibly due to a read error. V usage is TRBV5-1 and J usage is TRBJ1-2, with TRBD1 as a possible D gene (6 bases). The CDR3 has 15 amino acids. Germline CDR1 reads SGHRS; CDR2 reads YFSETQ. CDR3 in amino acids: CASRLARTAHYGYNF. CDR3 nucleotides: TGCGCCAGCAGATTGGCGAGGACAGCTCATTATGGCTACAACTTC.

This clonotype showed up just a few times. This chain connects TRBV30 to TRBJ1-3, with 7 positions matching TRBD1. Germline loops: CDR1 GTSNPN, CDR2 SVGIG (reference sequence). CDR3 length: 13 amino acids. The ends lost 3 bases at V and 2 bases at J; junction bases unmatched: 1. The CDR3 DNA sequence: TGTGCCTGGAGCAGGGGGACTGGAAACACCATATATTTT. Protein: CAWSRGTGNTIYF.

This clonotype was picked up many times. The chain has TRBV27 and TRBJ1-1; D is ambiguous. Germline V gene lookup returns CDR1 MNHEY and CDR2 SMNVEV (reference sequence). Trimming cost V 2 bases and J 10 bases, with 14 bases left between them. The CDR3 is 13 residues long. The CDR3, as DNA: TGTGCCAGCAGTTTAGGTTCTAACGGGGTAGCTTTCTTT. It encodes CASSLGSNGVAFF.

This clonotype was observed a handful of times. The chain employs TRBV20-1 and TRBJ2-7, with 7 bases identical to TRBD2. The V and J ends lost 0 bases and 0 bases, in that order; junction bases with no gene match: 8. CDR1 is DFQATT and CDR2 is SNEGSKA in the germline V gene (reference sequence). The CDR3 contains 16 residues. The CDR3: CSARDPASGDSYEQYF. The CDR3, as DNA: TGCAGTGCTAGAGATCCAGCTAGCGGAGACTCCTACGAGCAGTACTTC.

This clonotype was recorded at least ten times. The rearrangement joins TRBV7-9 to TRBJ2-1; unclear D gene. The CDR3 has 14 amino acids. CDR1 and CDR2 (germline): SEHNR, FQNEAQ (reference sequence). Trimming shortened V by 5 bases and J by 0 bases, and 8 bases separated the two germline ends. The CDR3 protein is CASSPSVSYNEQFF. As DNA, the CDR3 is TGTGCCAGCAGCCCTAGTGTCTCCTACAATGAGCAGTTCTTC.

This clonotype has a handful of counts. The chain combines TRBV29-1 with TRBJ1-2, with 8 positions matching TRBD1. Trimming cost V 3 bases and J 3 bases; bases outside gene matches: 12. The CDR3 sequence is 16 residues long. Per germline, CDR1 SQVTM and CDR2 ANQGSEA. As DNA, the CDR3 is TGCAGCGTTGAGGGGCAGGGGGCTAGTTTGGACTATGGCTACACCTTC. This codes for CSVEGQGASLDYGYTF.

This clonotype was found many times. This sequence joins TRBV28 and TRBJ2-7; D possibly matches TRBD1 or TRBD2 (5 bases each). The germline gives CDR1 MDHEN, CDR2 SYDVKM. Between the trimmed V and J ends, which lost 5 bases and 4 bases, there was a span of 18 bases. The CDR3 has 15 residues. CDR3 in DNA: TGTGCCAGCAGTACCCCAGGGAAAGGGAGTTACGAGCAGTACTTC. This gives the protein CASSTPGKGSYEQYF.

The V call is TRBV5-1, the J call TRBJ1-2; D unresolved. CDR3 length equals 14 residues. Germline CDR1 SGHRS, CDR2 YFSETQ. Trimming left V 3 bases short and J 2 bases short, with 11 bases between. CDR3 DNA: TGCGCCAGCAGCTCTCCGCAAGGCAACTATGGCTACACCTTC. Its protein is CASSSPQGNYGYTF.

Many counts were recorded for this clonotype. Written as DNA, the CDR3 is TGTGCCACCCGACCGTACCCCGGGACAGGGGGCTTTAGGAACACTGAAGCTTTCTTT. It encodes CATRPYPGTGGFRNTEAFF. The V and J genes are TRBV24-1 and TRBJ1-1, with 12 positions matching TRBD1. CDR1 is KGHDR, CDR2 SFDVKD, per germline. This CDR3 contains 19 residues. J was trimmed by 1 base and V by 9 bases; bases with no gene match: 17.

This clonotype came up many times. The rearrangement joins TRBV29-1 to TRBJ1-4, with D unresolved. The CDR3 length is 15 residues. V was trimmed by 6 bases and J by 0 bases, leaving 14 bases between them. The germline V gene has CDR1 SQVTM and CDR2 ANQGSEA. For the CDR3, the DNA is TGCAGCGTCCGTGCCGGAACATCAACTAATGAAAAACTGTTTTTT. Protein: CSVRAGTSTNEKLFF.

The sample holds many counts of this clonotype. The V and J genes are TRBV5-1 and TRBJ2-2, with D unresolved. V was cut by 0 bases and J by 4 bases, with 10 bases left in between. The germline V gene encodes CDR1 SGHRS and CDR2 YFSETQ. CDR3 length: 15 amino acids. CDR3 loop: CASSLVDGSTGELFF. CDR3 bases: TGCGCCAGCAGCTTGGTGGACGGATCCACCGGGGAGCTGTTTTTT.

This clonotype was recorded many times. The rearrangement joins TRBV29-1 to TRBJ2-3, with a tentative D call TRBD2 (5 bases). Trimming pared 3 bases from V and 3 bases from J, leaving 13 bases between. Germline V gene lookup returns CDR1 SQVTM and CDR2 ANQGSEA. The CDR3 spans 14 residues. In nucleotides, the CDR3 is TGCAGCGTTGAGGCCGGGGTTCGGACAGATACGCAGTATTTT. The encoded protein is CSVEAGVRTDTQYF.

Of note for this clonotype: The junction differs from germline at one of its ends, possibly a read error. Here the CDR3 reads CASSSWTGNGDTF. Here the CDR3 DNA reads TGTGCCAGCAGTTCATGGACAGGGAATGGCGACACCTTC. This sequence joins TRBV6-1 and TRBJ1-2; 8 bases are shared with TRBD1. This CDR3 comprises 13 residues. The germline V gene encodes CDR1 MNHNS and CDR2 SASEGT.

This clonotype was counted between two and nine times. The chain employs TRBV6-2 or TRBV6-3 and TRBJ2-5, with D tentatively TRBD2 (5 bases). Germline-derived CDR1 and CDR2 are MNHEY and SVGEGT. Trimming stripped 2 bases from V and 4 bases from J, with 8 bases between. The CDR3 runs to 13 residues. The CDR3 reads CASSYVEVETQYF. In DNA, the CDR3 is TGTGCCAGCAGTTACGTGGAGGTAGAGACCCAGTACTTC.

This sequence joins TRBV19 and TRBJ2-2, with TRBD2 matching over 8 bases. The CDR3 extends over 14 amino acids. With 5 bases clipped from V and 6 bases from J, the junction kept 5 bases outside the gene matches. Germline CDR1 reads LNHDA; CDR2 reads SQIVND (reference sequence). The CDR3 DNA follows: TGTGCCAGTAGTTTCCGGGGGGGCGCCGGGGAGCTGTTTTTT. Its protein product is CASSFRGGAGELFF.